This TCR beta chain was found in a study of T cell responses to AZD1222 COVID-19 vaccine. This CDR3 spans 15 amino acids. Germline CDR1 reads MNHEY; CDR2 reads SVGAGI. Trimming pared 0 bases from V and 4 bases from J, leaving 12 bases between. Some clones are missing from TCRdb's copy, which holds only in-frame ones; the method was immunoSEQ multiplex PCR. This table has 130,000 to 150,000 clones, around 93% appearing once. Study outcomes and limitations: The repertoires were collected only after the peak T cell response. In the spike-specific TCR repertoire, nearly half reportedly target unmutated variant regions. Of the AZD1222 recipients, only six or seven were seropositive at baseline.

Of note for this clone: Its antigen is unknown.

This sequence was found in an adult in good health. Sample: peripheral blood, taken on day 0 of AZD1222 vaccination. The chain employs TRBV6-5 and TRBJ1-2; D possibly corresponds to TRBD1 (6 bases). CDR3 sequence reads: CASSYSTGTIYGYTF. The CDR3 coding sequence is TGTGCCAGCAGTTACTCGACCGGGACAATCTATGGCTACACCTTC.